A single sample gave rise to the 28 T cell receptor beta chains below, sequenced in a study of cytomegalovirus exposure and HLA in healthy donors. PCR used 60 Vbeta primers and 13 Jbeta primers. The assay was immunoSEQ multiplex PCR, and TCRdb's table has in-frame clones only and misses some. The table records about 140,000 clones, approximately 85% of them present only once. The sequenced sample was PBMCs. Receptor source: a woman aged 45-65 years in good health and CMV-seropositive.

The chain carries TRBV18 and TRBJ1-3, with 12 bases that match TRBD1. Germline trimming cut 3 bases from V and 1 base from J; bases unmatched to any gene: 4. Germline values: CDR1 KGHSH, CDR2 LQKENI. This CDR3 region has 17 residues. The CDR3 nucleotides are TGTGCCAGCTCACCCCGGGGACAGGGGGCTTCTGGAAACACCATATATTTT. Residues: CASSPRGQGASGNTIYF. Complete variable domain (other parts from reference TRBV18 and TRBJ1-3): NAGVMQNPRHLVRRRGQEARLRCSPMKGHSHVYWYRQLPEEGLKFMVYLQKENIIDESGMPKERFSAEFPKEGPSILRIQQVVRGDSAAYFCASSPRGQGASGNTIYFGEGSWLTVV.

The J gene is TRBJ1-5, the V gene TRBV6-5; 9 bases fit TRBD1. Germline V gives CDR1 MNHEY, CDR2 SVGAGI. CDR3 length equals 15 residues. With V trimmed by 2 bases and J by 7 bases, 6 bases remained unmatched. CDR3 DNA: TGTGCCAGCAGTTACGGGACAGGGAGGGACCAGCCCCAGCATTTT. It yields the protein CASSYGTGRDQPQHF.

Comments on this clone: Other DNA sequences within the sample encode an identical CDR3. The chain carries TRBV7-2 and TRBJ1-4; tentative D call: TRBD1 (5 bases). The CDR3 is 13 amino acids. V was clipped by 1 base and J by 6 bases, with 6 bases between them. Germline values: CDR1 SGHTA, CDR2 FQGNSA. This CDR3 reads CASSLGDYEKLFF. The CDR3, as DNA: TGTGCCAGCAGCTTAGGGGACTATGAAAAACTGTTTTTT.

The chain uses TRBV7-9 and TRBJ1-2; 10 nucleotides line up with TRBD1. V was pared by 11 bases and J by 0 bases, with 9 bases of the junction left unmatched. The CDR3 has 15 residues. Germline lookup yields CDR1 SEHNR and CDR2 FQNEAQ (reference sequence). The CDR3 nucleotides are TGTGCCGGACAGGGGGGAAGCCCCTCTAACTATGGCTACACCTTC. Translated, it gives CAGQGGSPSNYGYTF.

The chain employs TRBV7-3 and TRBJ2-1; D gene unclear. Per the germline V gene, CDR1 is SGHTA and CDR2 is FQGTGA. CDR3 length: 12 amino acids. The V end lost 5 bases, the J end lost 10 bases, and 12 bases lay between the germline ends. CDR3 DNA: TGTGCCAGCAGCCTACGGAGAGGAGAGCAGTTCTTC. Protein product: CASSLRRGEQFF.

This clone was seen more than once but under ten times. The chain combines TRBV5-1 with TRBJ1-1; TRBD1 is a possible D gene (5 bases). Germline loops: CDR1 SGHRS, CDR2 YFSETQ. The CDR3 runs 15 residues. Trimming removed 0 bases from V and 5 bases from J, with 14 bases in between. The CDR3, as DNA: TGCGCCAGCAGCTTGGATCAACAGGATAGGACTGAAGCTTTCTTT. Protein product: CASSLDQQDRTEAFF.

This sequence joins TRBV5-1 and TRBJ2-2; no reliable D call. CDR3 length: 13 residues. The germline gives CDR1 SGHRS, CDR2 YFSETQ. V lost 2 bases and J lost 4, with 6 bases in between. CDR3 nucleotides: TGCGCCAGCAGCTTCGACTTCACCGGGGAGCTGTTTTTT. Its protein is CASSFDFTGELFF. Full variable domain (outside the CDR3, taken from reference TRBV5-1 and TRBJ2-2): KAGVTQTPRYLIKTRGQQVTLSCSPISGHRSVSWYQQTPGQGLQFLFEYFSETQRNKGNFPGRFSGRQFSNSRSEMNVSTLELGDSALYLCASSFDFTGELFFGEGSRLTVL.

As DNA, the CDR3 is TGTGCCAGCAGGCAGGGGGCGGGAAACAATGAGCAGTTCTTC. Its protein product is CASRQGAGNNEQFF. The chain is built from TRBV2 and TRBJ2-1, with 8 bases that match TRBD1. The CDR3 length is 14 residues. Looked up from germline, CDR1 is SNHLY and CDR2 is FYNNEI. Trimming removed 6 bases from V and 5 bases from J; junction bases left unmatched: 6.

V and J are TRBV4-1 and TRBJ2-1, with TRBD1 matching 9 bases. Germline CDR1 MGHRA, CDR2 YSYEKL. Trimming took 3 bases from V and 4 from J; bases not matched to a gene: 10. The CDR3 has 17 amino acids. DNA for the CDR3: TGCGCCAGCAGCCACCGATTCCGGGACAGGGAATACAATGAGCAGTTCTTC. Translated, it gives CASSHRFRDREYNEQFF.

The chain carries TRBV5-4 and TRBJ1-1, with TRBD1 matching over 9 bases. CDR1 and CDR2 from the germline V gene are SGHNT and YYREEE (reference sequence). With V trimmed by 0 bases and J by 1 base, 7 bases remained unmatched. CDR3 length: 17 residues. The CDR3 here is CASSLGQGGRRNTEAFF. The DNA for the CDR3 is TGTGCCAGCAGCTTGGGACAGGGGGGTAGGAGGAACACTGAAGCTTTCTTT.

CDR3 region: CAIQTDTNTGELFF. The CDR3 DNA follows: TGTGCCATACAGACAGACACGAACACCGGGGAGCTGTTTTTT. The chain couples TRBV10-3 to TRBJ2-2; TRBD1 is a possible D gene (5 bases). The germline gives CDR1 ENHRY, CDR2 SYGVKD. The V end lost 9 bases, the J end lost 0 bases, and 11 bases lay between the germline ends. The CDR3 length is 14 residues.

Comment on this clone: Mismatch with germline at one junction end may stem from a read error. The chain couples TRBV7-9 to TRBJ1-2, with D uncertain. This CDR3 is 13 amino acids long. Germline V gene lookup returns CDR1 SEHNR and CDR2 FQNEAQ (reference sequence). CDR3: CSSSFYGNYGYTF. DNA of the CDR3: TGTTCCAGCAGCTTCTACGGTAACTATGGCTACACCTTC.

This clone was found once. The chain joins TRBV5-4 to TRBJ2-1; 9 positions match TRBD2. CDR3 length equals 14 residues. The V and J ends lost 4 bases and 7 bases, in that order; junction bases with no gene match: 6. Germline lookup yields CDR1 SGHNT and CDR2 YYREEE (reference sequence). The CDR3 spells CASSLAGGRNEQFF. The CDR3 DNA sequence: TGTGCCAGCAGCCTCGCGGGAGGGAGGAATGAGCAGTTCTTC.

The chain joins TRBV27 to TRBJ2-3; 9 nucleotides line up with TRBD2. Germline-derived CDR1 and CDR2 are MNHEY and SMNVEV (reference sequence). Losses at the gene ends were 4 bases for V and 3 bases for J; bases not matched to a gene: 8. This CDR3 spans 16 amino acids. In DNA, the CDR3 is TGTGCCAGCAGTTCACTACAGCGGGAGGTGACAGATACGCAGTATTTT. Translated: CASSSLQREVTDTQYF.

This chain connects TRBV6-5 to TRBJ1-2; D uncertain. Trimming pared 2 bases from V and 8 bases from J, leaving 12 bases between. CDR1 is MNHEY, CDR2 SVGAGI, per germline. This CDR3 has 13 residues. CDR3 region: CASSYATVWGYTF. The DNA for the CDR3 is TGTGCCAGCAGTTACGCAACAGTGTGGGGCTACACCTTC.

The genes are TRBV18 and TRBJ2-7; D is possibly TRBD1 (6 bases). The CDR3 has 14 residues. Per the germline V gene, CDR1 is KGHSH and CDR2 is LQKENI. The ends were cut back, 5 bases at V and 3 bases at J, with 14 bases in the middle. CDR3 sequence reads: CASSWDTSSYEQYF. Here the CDR3 DNA reads TGTGCCAGCTCATGGGACACCAGTAGCTACGAGCAGTACTTC.

A word on this clone: Other nucleotide sequences from this sample produce the same CDR3. This rearrangement joins TRBV18 to TRBJ2-2; D is undetermined. V was shortened by 1 base and J by 4 bases, with 4 bases between the two germline ends. This CDR3 has 13 amino acids. Germline V gene sequence: CDR1 KGHSH, CDR2 LQKENI. The CDR3 loop is CASSPLSTGELFF. The CDR3 DNA follows: TGTGCCAGCTCACCACTCAGCACCGGGGAGCTGTTTTTT.

V and J are TRBV6-6 and TRBJ2-7, with D possibly being TRBD1 (5 bases). The germline V and J ends were trimmed by 5 bases and 1 base, with 15 bases remaining between them. Germline lookup yields CDR1 MNHNY and CDR2 SVGAGI (reference sequence). The CDR3 length is 15 residues. The CDR3 here is CASSTTPDSSYEQYF. The CDR3 region has the DNA TGTGCCAGCAGTACAACCCCCGACAGTTCCTACGAGCAGTACTTC.

The V call is TRBV7-8, the J call TRBJ2-7; 13 bases fit TRBD2. CDR1 SGHVS and CDR2 FQNEAQ come from the germline V gene. The CDR3 is 16 amino acids. Losses at the gene ends were 5 bases for V and 6 bases for J; bases not matched to a gene: 10. This CDR3 is CASSLRGLAGDAEQYF. CDR3 sequence (DNA): TGTGCCAGCAGCCTGCGCGGACTAGCGGGAGATGCCGAGCAGTACTTC.

The gene calls are TRBV9 and TRBJ2-1; D call uncertain. V was shortened by 4 bases and J by 4 bases, with 9 bases between the two germline ends. The CDR3 consists of 13 residues. Germline loops: CDR1 SGDLS, CDR2 YYNGEE. The CDR3 region is CASSPRAYNEQFF. The CDR3 DNA is TGTGCCAGCAGCCCCCGAGCGTACAATGAGCAGTTCTTC.

The chain couples TRBV29-1 to TRBJ1-2; TRBD1 matches at 7 bases. With V trimmed by 4 bases and J by 3 bases, 5 bases remained unmatched. This CDR3 spans 13 amino acids. Looked up from germline, CDR1 is SQVTM and CDR2 is ANQGSEA. DNA for the CDR3: TGCAGCGTTGCCGGAGGGGGCCACTATGGCTACACCTTC. Translating gives CSVAGGGHYGYTF.

The J gene is TRBJ2-5, the V gene TRBV28, with D possibly matching TRBD2 (6 bases). The J call is doubtful: the DNA matches TRBJ2-7 better. The CDR3 has 17 residues. CDR1 MDHEN and CDR2 SYDVKM come from the germline V gene. The CDR3, as DNA: TGTGCCAGCAGTTTGGGTCCATACGAGCGGGCCTCCTACGAGCAGTACTTC. Translation gives CASSLGPYERASYEQYF.

This chain uses TRBV7-9 with TRBJ2-1, with 7 bases matching TRBD2. This CDR3 spans 16 amino acids. CDR1 is SEHNR, CDR2 FQNEAQ, per germline (reference sequence). J gave up 0 bases and V 2 bases, and 4 bases lay outside the gene matches. The CDR3 here is CASSLLGGSSYNEQFF. The CDR3 DNA reads as TGTGCCAGCAGCTTATTAGGCGGGAGCTCCTACAATGAGCAGTTCTTC.

The chain has TRBV5-1 and TRBJ1-6; 8 bases line up with TRBD1. CDR3 length: 14 amino acids. V lost 2 bases and J lost 8; bases outside the gene matches: 3. Germline values: CDR1 SGHRS, CDR2 YFSETQ. CDR3 in amino acids: CASSFVTGDSPLHF. Written as DNA, the CDR3 is TGCGCCAGCAGCTTTGTGACAGGGGATTCACCCCTCCACTTT.

The rearrangement uses TRBV5-6 and TRBJ2-7; D is perhaps TRBD1 (6 bases). This CDR3 comprises 14 residues. Germline loops: CDR1 SGHDT, CDR2 YYEEEE. Deletions cut 2 bases from V and 3 bases from J, with 12 bases between. The CDR3 DNA reads as TGTGCCAGCAGCTTAACAGGGACCAACTACGAGCAGTACTTC. As protein: CASSLTGTNYEQYF.

Remarks on this clone: Mismatch with germline at one junction end may stem from a read error. The chain uses TRBV7-9 and TRBJ1-1; D is ambiguous. The CDR3 spans 16 residues. Germline V gene data show CDR1 as SEHNR and CDR2 as FQNEAQ (reference sequence). The CDR3 protein is CSSSLRGLEGNTEAFF. DNA of the CDR3: TGTTCCAGCAGCTTAAGAGGGTTGGAGGGGAACACTGAAGCTTTCTTT.

J is TRBJ2-1 and V is TRBV7-3; D possibly corresponds to TRBD2 (7 bases). This CDR3 is 16 amino acids long. V was clipped by 1 base and J by 6 bases, with 16 bases between them. In germline, CDR1 is SGHTA, CDR2 FQGTGA. Here the CDR3 DNA reads TGTGCCAGCAGCTTAAGGAGGGGGGAGGGCCTCAATGAGCAGTTCTTC. As protein: CASSLRRGEGLNEQFF.

The chain uses TRBV28 and TRBJ1-2; 8 bases agree with TRBD1. The length of the CDR3 is 16 residues. Germline-derived CDR1 and CDR2 are MDHEN and SYDVKM. After removal of 1 base from V and 2 bases from J, the junction contained 6 bases not matched to a gene. The CDR3 nucleotides are TGTGCCAGCAGTTTATCGGGAACAGGGGGGAACTATGGCTACACCTTC. Translation gives CASSLSGTGGNYGYTF.